These T cell receptor beta chains were read from a single sample in a study of T cell repertoires in cytomegalovirus infection. TCRdb processed the reads anew with MiXCR; each CDR3 protein has one entry. Of more than 400,000 distinct CDR3 sequences in the sample, more than 25% were seen once. The sample was PBMCs. The origin of the receptors is a human donor in good health (CMV status not recorded). Some clones in this sample may be carry-over from other donors' samples. The CDR3 runs from the conserved cysteine through the conserved F or W. The order of the fields is J gene, V gene, CDR3 length, clone size, D gene, CDR3 DNA, CDR3 protein. The D gene is left open where the match is weak. Clone size, where shown, is once, few, many, or a class for clones that have expanded.

>TRBJ1-1|TRBV7-9|14|few|TRBD1
TGTGCCAGCAGCTTAAGACAGGGGAGCACTGAAGCTTTCTTT
CASSLRQGSTEAFF
>TRBJ1-2|TRBV3-1|14|.|.
TGTGCCAGCAGCCCTACGACAGGTCAGCGAGGCTACACCTTC
CASSPTTGQRGYTF
>TRBJ2-5|TRBV5-1|15|few|TRBD1
TGCGCCAGCAGCTTGGGGGACAGGGAAGCAGAGACCCAGTACTTC
CASSLGDREAETQYF
>TRBJ2-2|TRBV12-3/TRBV12-4|16|.|TRBD2
TGTGCCAGCAGATCCCTGACTAGCGGGAGCTTCGGGGAGCTGTTTTTT
CASRSLTSGSFGELFF
>TRBJ2-2|TRBV11-2|15|many|.
TGTGCCAGCAGCTTAGTCATGGGAGCGACCGGGGAGCTGTTTTTT
CASSLVMGATGELFF
>TRBJ2-3|TRBV7-9|15|few|TRBD1
TGTGCCAGCAACGGGACAGGGGGGAAGACAGATACGCAGTATTTT
CASNGTGGKTDTQYF
>TRBJ2-5|TRBV15|13|few|.
TGTGCCACCAGCAGAGATCATTCGGAGACCCAGTACTTC
CATSRDHSETQYF
>TRBJ1-2|TRBV12-3/TRBV12-4|12|.|.
TGTGCCAGCAGTTTTGGGCACCATGGCTACACCTTC
CASSFGHHGYTF
>TRBJ1-1|TRBV20-1|14|.|.
TGCAGTGCTATCTCCCCAGGGGAGGGGACTGAAGCTTTCTTT
CSAISPGEGTEAFF
>TRBJ2-1|TRBV6-5|20|.|TRBD2
TGTGCCAGCAGTTACTCGATAGGTCTAGCGGGGGGACGCTCCTACAATGAGCAGTTCTTC
CASSYSIGLAGGRSYNEQFF
>TRBJ1-5|TRBV7-8|14|.|TRBD1
TGTGCCAGCAGCCCGGGACAGGGGGACGAGCCCCAGCATTTT
CASSPGQGDEPQHF
>TRBJ2-3|TRBV5-6|13|.|.
TGTGCCAGCAGGTGGGGGGGCACAGATACGCAGTATTTT
CASRWGGTDTQYF
>TRBJ2-3|TRBV20-1|14|.|TRBD2
TGCAGTGCTAGGGGACCGGGGGAGGGAGATACGCAGTATTTT
CSARGPGEGDTQYF
>TRBJ2-7|TRBV7-2|12|many|.
TGTGCCAGCAGCGTAGTAACTGGGTTGCAGTACTTC
CASSVVTGLQYF
>TRBJ1-6|TRBV5-6|15|.|.
TGTGCCAGCAGCCTGCGACCAAGTTGGGCTTCACCCCTCCACTTT
CASSLRPSWASPLHF
>TRBJ2-2|TRBV7-9|14|many|.
TGTGCCAGCAGCTCGTCCCTAGATCACGGGGAGCTGTTTTTT
CASSSSLDHGELFF
>TRBJ2-1|TRBV29-1|13|.|TRBD2
TGCAGCGGGGGTACTAGCGGGAGATATGAGCAGTTCTTC
CSGGTSGRYEQFF
>TRBJ2-5|TRBV29-1|17|.|.
TGCAGCGTTGGAGGGAGTCGGGGGGCAGGGAGTCAGGAGACCCAGTACTTC
CSVGGSRGAGSQETQYF
>TRBJ2-1|TRBV20-1|13|.|.
TGCAGTGCTAGAGATACAGTCGGCGGGGAGACGTTCTTC
CSARDTVGGETFF
>TRBJ2-5|TRBV7-6|16|.|.
TGTGCCAGCAGCCAAGGAGGAGGGGGTACTCAAGAGACCCAGTACTTC
CASSQGGGGTQETQYF
>TRBJ2-1|TRBV7-3|13|few|.
TGTGCCAGCAGCTCCTATGGGAGCGATGAGCAGTTCTTC
CASSSYGSDEQFF
>TRBJ2-7|TRBV5-6|14|.|.
TGTGCCAGCAGCTGGGGACCTTCCTCGTACGAGCAGTACTTC
CASSWGPSSYEQYF
>TRBJ2-3|TRBV12-3/TRBV12-4|12|few|.
TGTGCCAGCAGTTTAGTAAAAGATACGCAGTATTTT
CASSLVKDTQYF
>TRBJ1-2|TRBV5-6|15|.|.
TGTGCCAGCAGCCAGGGGCAGCAGGCCGACTATGGCTACACCTTC
CASSQGQQADYGYTF
>TRBJ1-2|TRBV6-5|15|.|TRBD1
TGTGCCAGCAGTTACGATACAGGGGCTAGGTATGGCTACACCTTC
CASSYDTGARYGYTF
>TRBJ2-1|TRBV7-2|16|few|TRBD1
TGTGCCAGCAGCCTCCGGCCGGGACAGGGGTACAATGAGCAGTTCTTC
CASSLRPGQGYNEQFF
>TRBJ2-7|TRBV5-4|14|few|.
TGTGCCAGCAGCTTAGACGGGCGGACCTACGAGCAGTACTTC
CASSLDGRTYEQYF
>TRBJ2-1|TRBV29-1|15|.|.
TGCAGCGTTGAAGATCCGGAGGGTTTCTACAATGAGCAGTTCTTC
CSVEDPEGFYNEQFF
>TRBJ2-1|TRBV7-2|15|.|.
TGTGCCAGCAGCCCAGCGGGCAGCTCCTACAATGAGCAGTTCTTC
CASSPAGSSYNEQFF